This TCR beta chain derives from a study of cytomegalovirus exposure and HLA in healthy donors. Background on the study: Tens of millions of unique TCRs, all from HLA-typed donors, were included in an early release of the data.

The primer mix had 60 Vbeta and 13 Jbeta primers. Profiling relied on immunoSEQ multiplex PCR, and the TCRdb table lists in-frame clones only, not all of them. Of 85,000 to 130,000 clones listed, approximately 72% are singletons. With V trimmed by 6 bases and J by 4 bases, 7 bases remained unmatched. This CDR3 is built from 15 residues. Germline CDR1 SEHNR, CDR2 FQNEAQ (reference sequence). Study outcomes and limitations: Excluded: some indistinguishable V segments such as TRBV6-2 and TRBV6-3. A few CMV-associated chains proved CMV antigen-specific in vitro. A link between a missense DCLRE1C variant and TCR beta V- and J-gene trimming emerged from a later analysis.

A note on this clone: Its antigen is unknown.

This sequence originates from a male donor in good health and CMV-seropositive. The chain recombines TRBV7-9 with TRBJ2-3; 10 positions agree with TRBD2. Material for sequencing was PBMCs. The CDR3 DNA is TGTGCCAGCAGTCGGCTAGCGGGGGTCGCAGATACGCAGTATTTT. Translating gives CASSRLAGVADTQYF.